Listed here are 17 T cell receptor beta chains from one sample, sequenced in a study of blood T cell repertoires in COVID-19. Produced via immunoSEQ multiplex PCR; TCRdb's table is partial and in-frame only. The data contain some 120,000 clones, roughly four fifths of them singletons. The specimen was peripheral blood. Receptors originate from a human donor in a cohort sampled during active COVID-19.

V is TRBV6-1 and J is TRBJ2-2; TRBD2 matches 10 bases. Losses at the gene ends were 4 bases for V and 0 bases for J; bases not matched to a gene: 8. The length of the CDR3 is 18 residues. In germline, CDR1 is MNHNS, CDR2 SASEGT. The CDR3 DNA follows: TGTGCCAGCAGTGGGCTAGCGGGGGAGCATTCGAACACCGGGGAGCTGTTTTTT. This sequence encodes CASSGLAGEHSNTGELFF.

CDR3 residues: CASRRTGTDGYTF. Here the CDR3 DNA reads TGCGCCAGCAGGCGGACAGGAACGGATGGCTACACCTTC. The chain employs TRBV5-1 and TRBJ1-2; 7 bases agree with TRBD1. From germline, CDR1 is SGHRS and CDR2 YFSETQ. CDR3 length: 13 amino acids. Trimming removed 5 bases from V and 6 bases from J; junction bases left unmatched: 7.

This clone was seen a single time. The CDR3 spells CASSLEGPGEKLFF. Written as DNA, the CDR3 is TGTGCCAGCAGCTTGGAGGGGCCAGGTGAAAAACTGTTTTTT. The V gene is TRBV5-5, the J gene TRBJ1-4, with a possible D match to TRBD1 (5 bases). The CDR3 extends over 14 amino acids. Trimming stripped 0 bases from V and 7 bases from J, with 10 bases between. CDR1 and CDR2 from the germline V gene are SGHKS and YYEKEE (reference sequence).

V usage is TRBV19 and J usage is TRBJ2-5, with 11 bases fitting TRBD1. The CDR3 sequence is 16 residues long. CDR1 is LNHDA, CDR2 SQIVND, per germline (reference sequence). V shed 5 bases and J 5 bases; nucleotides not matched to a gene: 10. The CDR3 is CASSSGTGGWRETQYF. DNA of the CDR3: TGTGCCAGTAGTTCCGGGACAGGGGGTTGGAGGGAGACCCAGTACTTC.

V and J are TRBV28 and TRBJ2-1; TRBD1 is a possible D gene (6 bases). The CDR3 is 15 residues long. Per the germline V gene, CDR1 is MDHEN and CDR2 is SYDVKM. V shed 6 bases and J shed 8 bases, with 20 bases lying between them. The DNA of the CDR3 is TGTGCCAGCAGGCCATCTTCATTCCAGGGGCATGAGCAGTTCTTC. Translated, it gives CASRPSSFQGHEQFF. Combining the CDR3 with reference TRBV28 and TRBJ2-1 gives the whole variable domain DVKVTQSSRYLVKRTGEKVFLECVQDMDHENMFWYRQDPGLGLRLIYFSYDVKMKEKGDIPEGYSVSREKKERFSLILESASTNQTSMYLCASRPSSFQGHEQFFGPGTRLTVL.

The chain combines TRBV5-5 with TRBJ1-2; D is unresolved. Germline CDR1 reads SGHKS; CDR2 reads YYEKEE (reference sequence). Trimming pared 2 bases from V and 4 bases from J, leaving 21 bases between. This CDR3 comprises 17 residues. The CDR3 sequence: CASSLTQAGPGGYGYTF. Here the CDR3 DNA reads TGTGCCAGCAGCTTAACCCAGGCGGGTCCCGGCGGCTATGGCTACACCTTC.

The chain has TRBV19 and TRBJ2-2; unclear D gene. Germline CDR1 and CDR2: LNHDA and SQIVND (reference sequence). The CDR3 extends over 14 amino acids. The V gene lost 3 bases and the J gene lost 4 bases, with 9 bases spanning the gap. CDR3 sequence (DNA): TGTGCCAGTAGTATCCCTGACTTCACCGGGGAGCTGTTTTTT. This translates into CASSIPDFTGELFF.

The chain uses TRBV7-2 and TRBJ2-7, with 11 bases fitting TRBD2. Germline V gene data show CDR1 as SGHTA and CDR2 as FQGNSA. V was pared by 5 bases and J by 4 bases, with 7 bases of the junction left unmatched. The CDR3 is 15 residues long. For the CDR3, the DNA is TGTGCCAGCAGCATCGCCGGGACTAGCGGTTACGAGCAGTACTTC. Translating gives CASSIAGTSGYEQYF.

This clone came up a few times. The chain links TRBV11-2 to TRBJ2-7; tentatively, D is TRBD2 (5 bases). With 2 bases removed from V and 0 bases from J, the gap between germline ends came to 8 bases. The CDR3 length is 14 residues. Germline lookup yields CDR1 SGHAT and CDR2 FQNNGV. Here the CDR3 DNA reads TGTGCCAGCAGCTTAAGAGGGTTCTCCTACGAGCAGTACTTC. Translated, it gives CASSLRGFSYEQYF.

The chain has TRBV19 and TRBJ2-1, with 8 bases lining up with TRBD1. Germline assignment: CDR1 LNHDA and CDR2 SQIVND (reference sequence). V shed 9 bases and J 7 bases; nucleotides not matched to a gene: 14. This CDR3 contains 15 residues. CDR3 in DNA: TGTGCCAGCCGACGGGACAGGTGGAGGGAGAATGAGCAGTTCTTC. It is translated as CASRRDRWRENEQFF. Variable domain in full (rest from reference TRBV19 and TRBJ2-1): DGGITQSPKYLFRKEGQNVTLSCEQNLNHDAMYWYRQDPGQGLRLIYYSQIVNDFQKGDIAEGYSVSREKKESFPLTVTSAQKNPTAFYLCASRRDRWRENEQFFGPGTRLTVL.

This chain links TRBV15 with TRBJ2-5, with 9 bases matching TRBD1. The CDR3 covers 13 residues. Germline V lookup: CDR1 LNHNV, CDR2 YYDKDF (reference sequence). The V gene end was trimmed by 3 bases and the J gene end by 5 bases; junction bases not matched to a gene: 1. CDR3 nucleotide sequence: TGTGCCACCAGCAGGGACAGGGGCGAGACCCAGTACTTC. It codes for CATSRDRGETQYF.

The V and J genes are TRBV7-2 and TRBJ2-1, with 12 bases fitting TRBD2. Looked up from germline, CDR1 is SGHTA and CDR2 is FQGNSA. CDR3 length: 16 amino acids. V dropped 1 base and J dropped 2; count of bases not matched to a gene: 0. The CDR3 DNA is TGTGCCAGCAGCTTAGGGACTAGCGGGGCCTACAATGAGCAGTTCTTC. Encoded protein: CASSLGTSGAYNEQFF.

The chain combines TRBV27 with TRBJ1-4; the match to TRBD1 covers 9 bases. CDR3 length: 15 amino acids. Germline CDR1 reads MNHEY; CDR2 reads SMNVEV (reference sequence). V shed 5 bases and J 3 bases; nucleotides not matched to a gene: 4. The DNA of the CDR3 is TGTGCCAGCAGTACACAGGGGGCGGCTAATGAAAAACTGTTTTTT. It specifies CASSTQGAANEKLFF. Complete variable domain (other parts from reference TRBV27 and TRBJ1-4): EAQVTQNPRYLITVTGKKLTVTCSQNMNHEYMSWYRQDPGLGLRQIYYSMNVEVTDKGDVPEGYKVSRKEKRNFPLILESPSPNQTSLYFCASSTQGAANEKLFFGSGTQLSVL.

The CDR3 loop reads CASSGQVVDEQFF. In nucleotides, the CDR3 is TGTGCCAGCAGCGGACAGGTGGTCGATGAGCAGTTCTTC. The chain links TRBV5-4 to TRBJ2-1, with 7 bases matching TRBD1. Germline CDR1 and CDR2: SGHNT and YYREEE (reference sequence). The CDR3 extends over 13 amino acids. The V segment lost 4 bases and the J segment 8 bases; nucleotides outside the gene matches: 6.

The CDR3 bases are TGTGCCAGCAGCTTAGTAGGACAGGGGTTCGGCACTGAAGCTTTCTTT. Its translation is CASSLVGQGFGTEAFF. V gene TRBV7-2 combines with J gene TRBJ1-1, with 9 bases identical to TRBD1. J was trimmed by 4 bases and V by 1 base; bases with no gene match: 7. The CDR3 contains 16 residues. Looked up from germline, CDR1 is SGHTA and CDR2 is FQGNSA.

CDR3 region: CASRRGGGDYNEQFF. For the CDR3, the DNA is TGCGCCAGCCGCCGAGGCGGGGGGGACTACAATGAGCAGTTCTTC. The rearrangement joins TRBV5-1 to TRBJ2-1; 9 nucleotides align to TRBD2. CDR3 length equals 15 residues. Germline CDR1 reads SGHRS; CDR2 reads YFSETQ. V was clipped by 7 bases and J by 3 bases; unmatched bases: 8.

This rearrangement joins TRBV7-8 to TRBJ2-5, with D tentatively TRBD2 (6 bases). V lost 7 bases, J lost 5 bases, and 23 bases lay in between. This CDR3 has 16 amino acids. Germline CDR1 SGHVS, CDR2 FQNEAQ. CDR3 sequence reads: CASTPEAGRRTETQYF. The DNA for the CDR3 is TGTGCCAGCACCCCAGAGGCGGGACGGCGAACCGAGACCCAGTACTTC.